This T cell receptor (beta chain) derives from a study of metastatic and nonmetastatic thyroid tumors. About the research overall: Where malignant and benign thyroid patients were concerned, repertoires were compared across blood and tumor or nodule tissue. Study-level points and caveats: As reported, TCR beta diversity in blood and tumor was significantly higher in malignant thyroid tumors than in benign nodules.

There were no patients who had received any treatment before thyroid surgery. Germline V gene sequence: CDR1 DFQATT, CDR2 SNEGSKA (reference sequence). The CDR3 contains 17 residues. V gave up 3 bases and J gave up 5 bases; unmatched junction bases: 14. Turning to this clone: What it binds is unknown.

Original methodology: To classify distant metastasis in papillary thyroid cancer, a model was built from CDR3 differences across clinicopathological groups. With MiXCR, TCRdb reprocessed the PCR reads. These V and J calls derive from TCRdb rather than the authors' analysis. Among 15,000 to 17,000 clones listed, around 25% were seen once. The sample consisted of tumor tissue. The chain has TRBV20-1 and TRBJ2-1, with 9 nucleotides matching TRBD2. This clonotype originated in a female donor with papillary thyroid cancer or a benign thyroid nodule (not recorded which). Some clones in this sample may be carry-over from other donors' samples. The CDR3 DNA is TGCAGTGCTAGTGGGGCTAGCGGGAAGGGGTTGAACAATGAGCAGTTCTTC. This encodes CSASGASGKGLNNEQFF.